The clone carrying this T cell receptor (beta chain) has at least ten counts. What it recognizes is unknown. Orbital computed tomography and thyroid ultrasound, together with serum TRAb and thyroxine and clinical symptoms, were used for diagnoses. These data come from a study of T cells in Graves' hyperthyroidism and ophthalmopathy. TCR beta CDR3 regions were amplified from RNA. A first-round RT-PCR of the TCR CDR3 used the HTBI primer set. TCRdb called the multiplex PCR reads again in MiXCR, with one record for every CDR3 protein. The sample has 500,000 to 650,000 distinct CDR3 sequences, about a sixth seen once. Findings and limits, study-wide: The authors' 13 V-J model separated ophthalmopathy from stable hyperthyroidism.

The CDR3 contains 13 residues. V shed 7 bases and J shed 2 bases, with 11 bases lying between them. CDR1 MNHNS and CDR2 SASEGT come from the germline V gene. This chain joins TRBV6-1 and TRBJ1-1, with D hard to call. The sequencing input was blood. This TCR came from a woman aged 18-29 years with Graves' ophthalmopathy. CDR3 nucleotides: TGTGCCAGCATTGGTTTATCCAACACTGAAGCTTTCTTT. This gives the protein CASIGLSNTEAFF.